This entry lists 2 T cell receptor beta chains sequenced from one sample in a study of T-cell memory formation after mild COVID-19. MiXCR, applied by TCRdb to the 5' RACE reads, yields one record per CDR3 protein. The sample comprises around 530,000 distinct CDR3 sequences, 20% to 25% of which are singletons, and roughly 8.3% rests with the top ten. The source material was PBMCs or a T cell subset sorted from them (not recorded which). The origin of the receptors is an adult woman who had mild COVID-19 (a few samples of this study predate the infection). Cell type and time point are not known.

Only a few counts were recorded for this clonotype. This chain uses TRBV5-1 with TRBJ2-7, with 11 bases that match TRBD1. Germline loops: CDR1 SGHRS, CDR2 YFSETQ. The V segment lost 0 bases and the J segment 2 bases; nucleotides outside the gene matches: 10. CDR3 length equals 18 residues. The CDR3 sequence: CASSLAPTVGQGAYEQYF. The CDR3 DNA reads TGCGCCAGCAGCTTGGCCCCAACGGTGGGACAGGGGGCCTACGAGCAGTACTTC.

This clonotype was recorded at least ten times. This chain joins TRBV5-1 and TRBJ2-3, with 10 bases matching TRBD2. CDR3 length: 16 amino acids. CDR1 SGHRS and CDR2 YFSETQ come from the germline V gene. J was trimmed by 4 bases and V by 1 base; bases with no gene match: 6. CDR3 nucleotides: TGCGCCAGCAGCTTGATAGGACTAGCGGACCCAGATACGCAGTATTTT. Translation: CASSLIGLADPDTQYF.